The rows below give T cell receptor beta chains drawn from one sample of a study of blood T cells in healthy people across ages. TCRdb ran MiXCR on the 5' RACE reads and lists one entry per CDR3 protein. The sample has over 600,000 distinct CDR3 sequences, around 50% seen once. Sequencing was done on a sample of blood. These receptors were obtained from a man aged 35-49 years in good health. The CDR3 runs from the conserved cysteine through the conserved F or W. Each record gives: clone size, V gene, D gene, J gene, CDR3 protein, CDR3 DNA. A D gene is named only where the DNA matches it firmly. Expanded clones are given a class, and other clones once, few, many or no size at all.

size: .
V: TRBV7-9
D: .
J: TRBJ2-1
CDR3: CASSLIDNEQFF
DNA: TGTGCTAGCAGTTTAATTGACAATGAGCAGTTCTTC

size: .
V: TRBV28
D: .
J: TRBJ2-3
CDR3: CASSHTFSLELGLSTDTQYF
DNA: TGTGCCAGCAGCCACACCTTTTCCCTCGAGCTCGGACTAAGCACAGATACGCAGTATTTT

size: few
V: TRBV7-2
D: .
J: TRBJ2-1
CDR3: CASSLYIGYNEQFF
DNA: TGTGCCAGCAGCTTATACATCGGCTACAATGAGCAGTTCTTC

size: .
V: TRBV7-2
D: TRBD1
J: TRBJ1-1
CDR3: CASSSQGGSTEAFF
DNA: TGTGCCAGCAGCTCGCAGGGGGGAAGCACTGAAGCTTTCTTT

size: .
V: TRBV28
D: .
J: TRBJ2-2
CDR3: CASSSLSGMDAGELFF
DNA: TGTGCCAGCAGTTCTCTTTCCGGTATGGATGCCGGGGAGCTGTTTTTT

size: .
V: TRBV14
D: .
J: TRBJ2-7
CDR3: CASSQKDTSYEQYF
DNA: TGTGCCAGCAGCCAAAAAGACACATCCTACGAGCAGTACTTC

size: .
V: TRBV6-5
D: .
J: TRBJ2-5
CDR3: CASGVWGETQYF
DNA: TGTGCCAGTGGGGTATGGGGAGAGACCCAGTACTTC

size: few
V: TRBV5-6
D: TRBD1
J: TRBJ2-7
CDR3: CASSLAGQGHYEQYF
DNA: TGTGCCAGCAGCTTGGCGGGACAGGGTCACTACGAGCAGTACTTC

size: once
V: TRBV6-5
D: .
J: TRBJ2-3
CDR3: CASSTGGYRADTQYF
DNA: TGTGCCAGTAGTACCGGGGGCTATAGAGCAGATACGCAGTATTTT

size: .
V: TRBV29-1
D: .
J: TRBJ1-1
CDR3: CSVERALNTEAFF
DNA: TGCAGCGTTGAAAGGGCCCTGAACACTGAAGCTTTCTTT

size: many
V: TRBV7-3
D: .
J: TRBJ2-6
CDR3: CASSFVGRSGANVLTF
DNA: TGTGCCAGCAGCTTTGTAGGGCGCTCTGGGGCCAACGTCCTGACTTTC

size: .
V: TRBV29-1
D: .
J: TRBJ2-1
CDR3: CSVEDRGSGYNEQFF
DNA: TGCAGCGTTGAAGATAGGGGTTCGGGATACAATGAGCAGTTCTTC

size: many
V: TRBV10-3
D: .
J: TRBJ2-6
CDR3: CAISESGDSGANVLTF
DNA: TGTGCCATCAGTGAGTCGGGAGACTCTGGGGCCAACGTCCTGACTTTC

size: few
V: TRBV5-1
D: .
J: TRBJ2-7
CDR3: CASSADRLYEQYF
DNA: TGCGCCAGCAGCGCGGACAGACTCTACGAGCAGTACTTC

size: .
V: TRBV6-2/TRBV6-3
D: .
J: TRBJ2-3
CDR3: CASSYETITDTQYF
DNA: TGTGCCAGCAGTTACGAAACTATCACAGATACGCAGTATTTT

size: .
V: TRBV20-1
D: .
J: TRBJ1-2
CDR3: CSALQRQKDNYGYTF
DNA: TGCAGTGCTTTACAAAGGCAGAAAGATAACTATGGCTACACCTTC

size: .
V: TRBV7-9
D: TRBD1
J: TRBJ1-2
CDR3: CASSSTTGVYGYTF
DNA: TGTGCCAGCAGCTCGACGACAGGGGTCTATGGCTACACCTTC

size: .
V: TRBV6-5
D: TRBD2
J: TRBJ2-3
CDR3: CASSYAVAGGDTQYF
DNA: TGTGCCAGCAGTTACGCGGTAGCGGGAGGTGATACGCAGTATTTT

size: .
V: TRBV28
D: .
J: TRBJ2-3
CDR3: CASYSYGGATDTQYF
DNA: TGTGCCAGCTACTCTTACGGCGGGGCCACAGATACGCAGTATTTT

size: .
V: TRBV6-2/TRBV6-3
D: TRBD1
J: TRBJ2-6
CDR3: CASSARQGTGANVLTF
DNA: TGTGCCAGCAGTGCCCGACAGGGGACTGGGGCCAACGTCCTGACTTTC

size: .
V: TRBV11-2
D: .
J: TRBJ2-7
CDR3: CASSIERGRNYEQYF
DNA: TGTGCCAGCTCGATAGAGAGGGGGAGGAACTACGAGCAGTACTTC

size: few
V: TRBV29-1
D: .
J: TRBJ2-5
CDR3: CSVAVVETQYF
DNA: TGCAGCGTTGCAGTTGTGGAGACCCAGTACTTC